The TCR beta chain under discussion was sequenced for a study of blood T cells in healthy people across ages. PCR was performed a second time for about 6 to 11 cycles using a sample-barcoded 5' primer and a J-beta primer mix. TCRdb re-called the 5' RACE reads through MiXCR, storing one row per CDR3 protein. The top ten hold about 20% of the sample, which has about 800,000 distinct CDR3 sequences, 55% to 70% seen once. The V gene lost 7 bases and the J gene lost 7 bases, with 8 bases spanning the gap. The CDR3 length is 12 residues. Germline-derived CDR1 and CDR2 are SNHLY and FYNNEI. Overall study findings and caveats: Among T cells, TCR beta diversity per million cells dropped roughly linearly as age rose. Those diversity estimates obtained from one million T cells were thought to be underestimates. Researchers said unsorted PBMCs prevented a conclusive naive versus antigen-experienced comparison.

Each donor supplied roughly 10 milliliters of peripheral blood. Worth noting for this clonotype: The antigen is not known.

What was sequenced was blood. The chain has TRBV2 and TRBJ1-6; D remains unclear. The sequence came from a man aged 25-40 years in good health. In nucleotides, the CDR3 is TGTGCCAGCATCGGCTCCAATTCACCCCTCCACTTT. Protein sequence: CASIGSNSPLHF.